The source of this T cell receptor (beta chain) is a study of immune cell composition in non-small cell lung cancer. The method was immunoSEQ multiplex PCR; TCRdb's version includes in-frame clones alone and lacks a portion of them. The top ten hold over 15% of the sample, which has 3,000 or so clones, just under 75% seen once. With regard to this clone: What it binds is unknown.

Notes on the study in general: Squamous lung tumours showed higher top 10 clone scores and clonality than adenocarcinomas.

With 0 bases removed from V and 6 bases from J, the gap between germline ends came to 20 bases. CDR1 is LGHNA and CDR2 is YNFKEQ in the germline V gene. This CDR3 region has 18 residues. This chain connects TRBV4-2 to TRBJ2-2, with TRBD1 as a possible D gene (5 bases). This clonotype was obtained from a human donor with non-small cell lung cancer. Sequenced input: lung tumor tissue. CDR3 sequence (DNA): TGTGCCAGCAGCCAAGATCTTTTTAACAGGCTAAGTCCCGGGGAGCTGTTTTTT. Encoded protein: CASSQDLFNRLSPGELFF.